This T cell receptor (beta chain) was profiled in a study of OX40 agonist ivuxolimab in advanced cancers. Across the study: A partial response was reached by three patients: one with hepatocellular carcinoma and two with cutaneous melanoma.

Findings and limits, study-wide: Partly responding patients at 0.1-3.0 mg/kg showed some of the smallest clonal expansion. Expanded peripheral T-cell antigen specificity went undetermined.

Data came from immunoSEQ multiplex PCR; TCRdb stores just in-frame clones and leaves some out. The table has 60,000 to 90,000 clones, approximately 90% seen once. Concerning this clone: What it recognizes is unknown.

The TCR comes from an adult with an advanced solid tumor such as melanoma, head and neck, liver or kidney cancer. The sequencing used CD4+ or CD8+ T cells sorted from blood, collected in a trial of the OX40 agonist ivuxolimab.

The CDR3 protein is CASSAPGLLNYEQYF. The CDR3 DNA reads TGTGCCAGCAGCGCACCGGGACTGCTTAACTACGAGCAGTACTTC. The rearrangement links TRBV11-3 to TRBJ2-7; D might be TRBD2 (6 bases). CDR1 and CDR2 from the germline V gene are SGHNT and YENEEA. This CDR3 region has 15 residues. V was clipped by 5 bases and J by 3 bases, with 17 bases between them.